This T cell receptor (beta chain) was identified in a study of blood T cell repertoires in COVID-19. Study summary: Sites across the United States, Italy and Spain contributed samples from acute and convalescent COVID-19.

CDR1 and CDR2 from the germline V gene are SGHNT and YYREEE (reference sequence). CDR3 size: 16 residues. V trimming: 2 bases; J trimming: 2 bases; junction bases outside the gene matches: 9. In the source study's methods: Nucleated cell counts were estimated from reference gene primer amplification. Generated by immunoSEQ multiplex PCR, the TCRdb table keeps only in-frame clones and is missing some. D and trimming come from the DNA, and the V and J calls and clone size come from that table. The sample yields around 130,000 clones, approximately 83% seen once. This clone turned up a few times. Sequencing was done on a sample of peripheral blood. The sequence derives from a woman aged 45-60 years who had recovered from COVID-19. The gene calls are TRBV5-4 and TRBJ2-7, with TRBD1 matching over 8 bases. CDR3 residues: CASSFDLTTGAYEQYF. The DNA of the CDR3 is TGTGCCAGCAGCTTCGACCTCACGACAGGGGCCTACGAGCAGTACTTC. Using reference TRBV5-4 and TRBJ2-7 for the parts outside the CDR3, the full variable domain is ETGVTQSPTHLIKTRGQQVTLRCSSQSGHNTVSWYQQALGQGPQFIFQYYREEENGRGNFPPRFSGLQFPNYSSELNVNALELDDSALYLCASSFDLTTGAYEQYFGPGTRLTVT.